This T cell receptor (beta chain) was recorded in a study of blood T cells in healthy people across ages. Study outcomes and limitations: Naive CD4+ cell counts and diversity both ran higher in long-lived than in aged donors. Higher naive T cell percentage went strongly together with higher TCR beta diversity. Roughly linearly, TCR beta diversity per million T cells fell as age increased.

The length of the CDR3 is 17 residues. Germline-derived CDR1 and CDR2 are SEHNR and FQNEAQ (reference sequence). Through a sample-barcoded 5' primer and a J-beta primer mix, a second PCR was run for roughly 7 to 11 cycles. MiXCR was run by TCRdb on the 5' RACE reads, yielding one entry per CDR3 protein. Of fewer than 1 million distinct CDR3 sequences listed, about 42% are singletons. Comment on this clonotype: Its matching antigen is unknown. An end of the junction does not agree with germline; a read error may underlie this.

This sequence was found in a man aged 60-69 years in good health. Sample: blood. The J gene is TRBJ2-3, the V gene TRBV7-9; D uncertain. The CDR3 DNA follows: TGTGTCAGCAGCTTACCCGCGTTAACAGAGATCACAGATACGCAGTATTTT. It encodes CVSSLPALTEITDTQYF.